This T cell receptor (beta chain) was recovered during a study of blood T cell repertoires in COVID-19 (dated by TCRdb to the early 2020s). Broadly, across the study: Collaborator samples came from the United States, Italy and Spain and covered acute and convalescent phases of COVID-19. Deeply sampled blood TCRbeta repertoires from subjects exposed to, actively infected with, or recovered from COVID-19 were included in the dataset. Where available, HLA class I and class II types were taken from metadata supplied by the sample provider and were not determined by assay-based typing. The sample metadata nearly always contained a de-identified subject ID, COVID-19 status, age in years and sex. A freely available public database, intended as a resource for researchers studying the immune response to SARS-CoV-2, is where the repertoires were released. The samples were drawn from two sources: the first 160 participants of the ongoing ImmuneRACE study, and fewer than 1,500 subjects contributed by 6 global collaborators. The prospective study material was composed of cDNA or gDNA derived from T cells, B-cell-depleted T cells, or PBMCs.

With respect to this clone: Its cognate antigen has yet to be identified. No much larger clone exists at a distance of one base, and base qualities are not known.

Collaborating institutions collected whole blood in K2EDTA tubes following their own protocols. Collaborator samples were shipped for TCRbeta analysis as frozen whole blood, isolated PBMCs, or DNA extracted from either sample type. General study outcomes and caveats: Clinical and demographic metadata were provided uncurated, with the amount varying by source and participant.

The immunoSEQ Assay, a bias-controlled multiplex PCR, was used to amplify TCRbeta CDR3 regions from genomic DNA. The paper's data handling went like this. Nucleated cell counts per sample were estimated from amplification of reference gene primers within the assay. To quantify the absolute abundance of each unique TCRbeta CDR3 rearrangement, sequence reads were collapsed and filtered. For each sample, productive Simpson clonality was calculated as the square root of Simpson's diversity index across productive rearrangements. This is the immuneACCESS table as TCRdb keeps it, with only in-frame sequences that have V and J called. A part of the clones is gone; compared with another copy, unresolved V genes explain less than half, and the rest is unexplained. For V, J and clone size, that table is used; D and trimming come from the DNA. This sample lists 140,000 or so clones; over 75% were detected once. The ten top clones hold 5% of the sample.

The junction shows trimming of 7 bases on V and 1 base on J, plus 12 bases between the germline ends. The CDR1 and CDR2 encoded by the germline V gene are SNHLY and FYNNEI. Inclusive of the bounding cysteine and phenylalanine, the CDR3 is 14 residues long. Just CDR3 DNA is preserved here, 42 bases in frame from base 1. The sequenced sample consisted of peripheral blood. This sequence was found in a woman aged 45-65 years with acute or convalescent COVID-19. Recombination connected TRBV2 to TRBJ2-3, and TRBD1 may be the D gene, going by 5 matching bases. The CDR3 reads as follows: CASTRDSGTDTQYF. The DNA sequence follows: TGTGCCAGCACTCGAGACAGTGGCACAGATACGCAGTATTTT.